This T cell receptor beta chain was obtained from a study of Graves' ophthalmopathy and Graves' hyperthyroidism. Study-level findings and limits: Blood was where most expanded thyroid clonotypes above 0.001 frequency also turned up.

No donor had other autoimmune disease, uncontrolled infection, pregnancy or lactation. 8.5 to 10 ml of fresh blood yielded the PBMCs by density gradient. Germline loops: CDR1 SGHTA, CDR2 FQGTGA. The junction had 12 bases not matched to a gene; V was cut back by 5 bases and J by 5 bases. CDR3 length: 16 amino acids. The table lists this clonotype with a few counts. Its antigen is unidentified. Amplification of TCR beta CDR3 regions used RNA transcripts. HTBI primers served in a first-round RT-PCR, which a second-round multiplex PCR followed. MiXCR was run by TCRdb on the multiplex PCR reads, yielding one entry per CDR3 protein. The sample gives fewer than 650,000 distinct CDR3 sequences, approximately 22% of which show up once; more than 5.5% is in the top ten.

The sequence was collected from a woman in her late teens or twenties with stable Graves' hyperthyroidism. Some clones in this sample may be carry-over from other donors' samples. Sequencing was carried out using peripheral blood. The chain is built from TRBV7-3 and TRBJ2-5; 9 nucleotides match TRBD2. The DNA of the CDR3 is TGTGCCAGCAGCCCCTGGGGTAGCGGGAGTATCGAGACCCAGTACTTC. Encoded protein: CASSPWGSGSIETQYF. The variable domain in full, with the rest retrieved from reference TRBV7-3 and TRBJ2-5, is GAGVSQTPSNKVTEKGKYVELRCDPISGHTALYWYRQSLGQGPEFLIYFQGTGAADDSGLPNDRFFAVRPEGSVSTLKIQRTERGDSAVYLCASSPWGSGSIETQYFGPGTRLLVL.